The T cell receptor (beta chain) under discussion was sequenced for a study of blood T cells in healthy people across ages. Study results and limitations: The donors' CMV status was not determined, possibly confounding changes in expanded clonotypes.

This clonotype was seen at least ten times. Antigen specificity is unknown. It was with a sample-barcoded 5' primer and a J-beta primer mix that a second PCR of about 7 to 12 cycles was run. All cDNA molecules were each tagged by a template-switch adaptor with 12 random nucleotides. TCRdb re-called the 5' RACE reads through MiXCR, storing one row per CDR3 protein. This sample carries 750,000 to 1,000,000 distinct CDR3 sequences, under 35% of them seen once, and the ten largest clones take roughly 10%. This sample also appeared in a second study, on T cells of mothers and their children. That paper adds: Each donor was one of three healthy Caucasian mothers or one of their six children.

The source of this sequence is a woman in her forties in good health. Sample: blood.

The DNA of the CDR3 is TGTGCCAGCAGCTTAGTGCCAGGGATAGCCAAAAACATTCAGTACTTC. This gives the protein CASSLVPGIAKNIQYF. The chain is built from TRBV7-9 and TRBJ2-4, with D possibly TRBD1 on 5 matching bases. Germline CDR1 and CDR2: SEHNR and FQNEAQ (reference sequence). Trimming removed 1 base from V and 0 bases from J, with 10 bases in between. The CDR3 has 16 residues. Full variable domain (outside the CDR3, taken from reference TRBV7-9 and TRBJ2-4): DTGVSQNPRHKITKRGQNVTFRCDPISEHNRLYWYRQTLGQGPEFLTYFQNEAQLEKSRLLSDRFSAERPKGSFSTLEIQRTEQGDSAMYLCASSLVPGIAKNIQYFGAGTRLSVL.